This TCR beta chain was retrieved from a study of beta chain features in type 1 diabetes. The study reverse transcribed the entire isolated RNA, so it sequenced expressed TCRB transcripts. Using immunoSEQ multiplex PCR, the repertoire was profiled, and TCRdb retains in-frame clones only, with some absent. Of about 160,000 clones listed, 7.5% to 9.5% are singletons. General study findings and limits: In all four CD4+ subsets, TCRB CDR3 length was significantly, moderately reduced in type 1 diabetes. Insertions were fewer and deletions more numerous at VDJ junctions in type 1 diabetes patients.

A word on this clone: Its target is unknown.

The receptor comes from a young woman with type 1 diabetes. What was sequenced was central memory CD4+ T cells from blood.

The CDR3 sequence: CASSYSRAPGEQYF. The CDR3 DNA is TGTGCCAGCAGCTATAGCCGGGCCCCAGGGGAGCAGTACTTC. The chain employs TRBV7-9 and TRBJ2-7; a possible D gene is TRBD1 (5 bases). Germline CDR1 and CDR2: SEHNR and FQNEAQ (reference sequence). The CDR3 contains 14 residues. Trimming removed 4 bases at V and 7 bases at J, with 17 bases between.